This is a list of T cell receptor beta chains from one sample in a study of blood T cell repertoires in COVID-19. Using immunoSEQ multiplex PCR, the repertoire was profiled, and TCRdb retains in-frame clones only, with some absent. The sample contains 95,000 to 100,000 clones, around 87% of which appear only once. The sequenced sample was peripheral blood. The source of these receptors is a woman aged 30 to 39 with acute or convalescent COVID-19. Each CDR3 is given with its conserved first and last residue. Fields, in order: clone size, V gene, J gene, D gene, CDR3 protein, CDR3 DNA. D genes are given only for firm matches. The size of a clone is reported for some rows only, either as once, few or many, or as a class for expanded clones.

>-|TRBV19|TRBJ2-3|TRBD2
CASSLAAGTSDSTDTQYF
TGTGCCAGTAGTCTCGCTGCCGGGACTAGCGACAGCACAGATACGCAGTATTTT
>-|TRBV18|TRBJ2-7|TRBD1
CASSPRGSGQGSTYEQYF
TGTGCCAGCTCACCGAGGGGGTCGGGACAGGGGTCTACCTACGAGCAGTACTTC
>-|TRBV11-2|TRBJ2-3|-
CASSLPPADTQYF
TGTGCCAGCAGCTTACCCCCGGCAGATACGCAGTATTTT
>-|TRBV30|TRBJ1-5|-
CAWGSRQVNQPQHF
TGTGCCTGGGGATCCCGACAGGTCAATCAGCCCCAGCATTTT
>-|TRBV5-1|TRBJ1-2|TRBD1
CASSLTGDYGYTF
TGCGCCAGCAGCCTCACAGGGGACTATGGCTACACCTTC
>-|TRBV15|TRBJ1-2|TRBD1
CATSSLTGQGGYTF
TGTGCCACCAGCAGTTTGACAGGGCAAGGCGGCTACACCTTC
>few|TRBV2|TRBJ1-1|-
CASSEQPGAEAFF
TGTGCCAGCAGTGAACAGCCGGGGGCTGAAGCTTTCTTT
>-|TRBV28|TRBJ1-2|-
CASTHRTGYYGYTF
TGTGCCAGCACCCACAGGACGGGCTACTATGGCTACACCTTC
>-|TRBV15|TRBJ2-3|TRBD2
CATSTSGGYTQYF
TGTGCCACCAGCACTAGCGGGGGATATACGCAGTATTTT
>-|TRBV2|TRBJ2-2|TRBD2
CASRSRLAGDSNTGELFF
TGTGCCAGCAGAAGCCGACTAGCGGGGGACTCGAACACCGGGGAGCTGTTTTTT
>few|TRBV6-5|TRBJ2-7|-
CASSYGGKTYEQYF
TGTGCCAGCAGTTACGGCGGGAAGACCTACGAGCAGTACTTC
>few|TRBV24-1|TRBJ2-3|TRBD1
CATSDFFRHRGRTTDTQYF
TGTGCCACCAGTGATTTCTTCCGTCACAGGGGGAGAACCACAGATACGCAGTATTTT
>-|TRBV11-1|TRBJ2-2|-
CASSLTGLGTGELFF
TGTGCCAGCAGCTTAACAGGGCTGGGCACCGGGGAGCTGTTTTTT
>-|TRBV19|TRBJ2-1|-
CASSIPRLAGDNEQFF
TGTGCCAGTAGTATCCCCCGACTAGCAGGGGACAATGAGCAGTTCTTC
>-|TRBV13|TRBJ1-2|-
CASSPSGTYGYTF
TGTGCCAGCAGCCCTTCAGGTACCTATGGCTACACCTTC
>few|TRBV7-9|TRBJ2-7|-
CASSPRRTENDYEQYF
TGTGCCAGCAGCCCCCGACGTACAGAGAACGACTACGAGCAGTACTTC
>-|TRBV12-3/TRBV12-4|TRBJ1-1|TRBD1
CASSTGGEAFF
TGTGCCAGCAGCACAGGGGGTGAAGCTTTCTTT
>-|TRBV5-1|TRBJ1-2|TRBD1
CASSLQGDYGYTF
TGCGCCAGCAGCTTGCAGGGGGACTATGGCTACACCTTC
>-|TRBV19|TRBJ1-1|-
CASTYTRDTEAFF
TGTGCCAGTACTTACACCAGGGACACTGAAGCTTTCTTT
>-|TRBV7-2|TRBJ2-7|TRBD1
CASSPWTGWIYEQYF
TGTGCCAGCAGCCCGTGGACAGGGTGGATCTACGAGCAGTACTTC
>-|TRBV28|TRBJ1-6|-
CASSPLTVSYNSPLHF
TGTGCCAGCAGTCCCCTGACAGTAAGCTATAATTCACCCCTCCACTTT
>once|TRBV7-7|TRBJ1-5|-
CASSFGRGASNQPQHF
TGTGCCAGCAGCTTCGGGAGGGGGGCTAGCAATCAGCCCCAGCATTTT
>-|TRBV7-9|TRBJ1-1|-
CASSLFPGRGEAFF
TGTGCCAGCAGCTTATTTCCAGGGCGGGGTGAAGCTTTCTTT
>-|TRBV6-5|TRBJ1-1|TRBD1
CASAGQGTNTEAFF
TGTGCCAGCGCGGGACAGGGGACGAACACTGAAGCTTTCTTT
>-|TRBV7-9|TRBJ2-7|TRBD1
CASSLAVSRTGLSYEQYF
TGTGCCAGCAGCTTAGCCGTATCCAGGACAGGACTCTCCTACGAGCAGTACTTC
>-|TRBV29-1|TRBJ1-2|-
CSVGWVFSNYGYTF
TGCAGCGTCGGGTGGGTTTTTTCTAACTATGGCTACACCTTC